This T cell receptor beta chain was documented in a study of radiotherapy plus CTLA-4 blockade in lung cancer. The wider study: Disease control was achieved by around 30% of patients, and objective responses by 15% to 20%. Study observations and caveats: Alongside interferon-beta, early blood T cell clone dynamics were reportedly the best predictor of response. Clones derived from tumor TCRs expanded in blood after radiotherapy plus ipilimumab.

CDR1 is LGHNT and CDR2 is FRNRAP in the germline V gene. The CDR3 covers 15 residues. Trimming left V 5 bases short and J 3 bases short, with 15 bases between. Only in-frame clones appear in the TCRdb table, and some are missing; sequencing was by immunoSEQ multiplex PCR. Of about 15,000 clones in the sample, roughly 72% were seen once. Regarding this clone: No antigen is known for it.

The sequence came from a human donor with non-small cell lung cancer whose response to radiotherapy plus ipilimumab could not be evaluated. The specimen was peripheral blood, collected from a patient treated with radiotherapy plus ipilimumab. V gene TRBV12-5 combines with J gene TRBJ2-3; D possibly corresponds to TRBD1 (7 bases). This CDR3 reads CASGPTAGGTDTQYF. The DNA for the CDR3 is TGTGCTAGTGGTCCTACGGCAGGGGGGACAGATACGCAGTATTTT.